These T cell receptor beta chains were read from a single sample in a study of T-cell reconstitution after alpha-beta-depleted transplantation in children. MiXCR, run by TCRdb on the PCR reads, gives a single entry per CDR3 protein. The table includes about a million distinct CDR3 sequences, under 30% detected once. Sequencing was performed on PBMCs, mostly from graft donor cells, taken 360 days after TCRalphabeta/CD19-depleted stem cell transplant. These receptors were collected from a boy less than two years old who had a stem cell transplant for SCID, so the T cells may come from the graft donor. The CDR3 runs from the conserved cysteine through the conserved F or W. A D gene is named only where the DNA matches it firmly. Where a row states a size, it is once, few, many or the class of an expanded clone; other rows omit it.

>few|TRBD1|TRBV5-5|TRBJ2-1
CASSTGQASYNEQFF
TGTGCCAGCAGTACCGGACAGGCCTCCTACAATGAGCAGTTCTTC
>NA|TRBD2|TRBV19|TRBJ2-1
CASSSSGEYNEQFF
TGTGCCAGTAGTTCTAGCGGGGAGTACAATGAGCAGTTCTTC
>few|NA|TRBV15|TRBJ1-5
CATSRDRAQPQHF
TGTGCCACCAGCAGAGACAGGGCTCAGCCCCAGCATTTT
>NA|TRBD1|TRBV29-1|TRBJ2-3
CSVGRLLGDRGTDTQYF
TGCAGCGTTGGTCGGCTATTGGGGGACAGGGGGACAGATACGCAGTATTTT
>NA|TRBD2|TRBV2|TRBJ2-5
CASSGGGGGKGETQYF
TGTGCCAGCAGTGGAGGTGGGGGGGGGAAGGGGGAGACCCAGTACTTC
>NA|TRBD1|TRBV10-3|TRBJ2-7
CAISADRGSVSYEQYF
TGTGCCATCAGCGCCGACAGGGGGTCGGTATCCTACGAGCAGTACTTC
>NA|NA|TRBV7-2|TRBJ2-3
CASSLELAPDTQYF
TGTGCCAGCAGCTTAGAGCTAGCGCCAGATACGCAGTATTTT
>few|NA|TRBV7-2|TRBJ2-3
CASSLGGNFPSTDTQYF
TGTGCCAGCAGCTTAGGGGGGAACTTTCCTAGCACAGATACGCAGTATTTT
>few|TRBD1|TRBV5-1|TRBJ2-7
CASSSDRDSREQYF
TGCGCCAGCAGCTCAGACCGGGACAGCAGGGAGCAGTACTTC
>NA|NA|TRBV20-1|TRBJ2-5
CSASSPEQETQYF
TGCAGTGCTAGTAGTCCGGAACAAGAGACCCAGTACTTC
>NA|NA|TRBV7-2|TRBJ2-4
CASSLRLYSDQNIQYF
TGTGCCAGCAGCTTAAGACTTTATTCGGACCAAAACATTCAGTACTTC
>few|TRBD2|TRBV4-2|TRBJ2-1
CASSQHSGGANEQFF
TGTGCCAGCAGCCAACATAGCGGGGGGGCCAATGAGCAGTTCTTC
>few|NA|TRBV7-9|TRBJ2-1
CASSLRTAANEQFF
TGTGCCAGCAGCTTACGGACCGCTGCAAATGAGCAGTTCTTC
>NA|TRBD1|TRBV20-1|TRBJ1-4
CSAAGQAEKLFF
TGCAGTGCTGCCGGACAGGCTGAAAAACTGTTTTTT
>NA|NA|TRBV6-5|TRBJ2-3
CASSYSRAALTDTQYF
TGTGCCAGCAGTTACTCCCGAGCGGCTCTCACAGATACGCAGTATTTT
>few|TRBD1|TRBV28|TRBJ1-2
CASSPLTGTDYGYTF
TGTGCCAGCAGCCCCCTCACCGGGACAGACTATGGCTACACCTTC
>few|NA|TRBV11-1|TRBJ2-4
CASSLGSSLGNIQYF
TGTGCCAGCAGCTTAGGGTCGTCCCTGGGGAACATTCAGTACTTC
>NA|TRBD1|TRBV5-1|TRBJ1-1
CASSLGRQGTEAFF
TGCGCCAGCAGCTTGGGCAGACAGGGAACTGAAGCTTTCTTT
>NA|TRBD1|TRBV20-1|TRBJ2-2
CSASTGYHPSGELFF
TGCAGTGCTTCGACAGGGTATCATCCTTCCGGGGAGCTGTTTTTT
>NA|TRBD1|TRBV5-5|TRBJ1-2
CASSSGQGLFLGYTF
TGTGCCAGCAGCTCGGGACAGGGACTTTTTTTAGGCTACACCTTC
>NA|NA|TRBV10-3|TRBJ2-7
CAISGQGTVGEQYF
TGTGCCATCAGTGGCCAGGGGACGGTCGGCGAGCAGTACTTC
>NA|NA|TRBV11-2|TRBJ2-5
CASSSARALGETQYF
TGTGCCAGCAGCTCCGCACGGGCCTTGGGAGAGACCCAGTACTTC
>NA|NA|TRBV29-1|TRBJ2-1
CSSTGLYQQGAEQFF
TGCAGCAGTACAGGGTTGTATCAGCAAGGGGCCGAGCAGTTCTTC
>NA|TRBD2|TRBV11-2|TRBJ2-7
CASSLPVLAGDPYEQYF
TGTGCCAGCAGCTTACCCGTTCTAGCGGGGGATCCCTACGAGCAGTACTTC
>NA|TRBD2|TRBV18|TRBJ2-5
CASSPRRGGAGETQYF
TGTGCCAGCTCACCACGTCGCGGGGGGGCTGGAGAGACCCAGTACTTC
>NA|NA|TRBV5-6|TRBJ2-2
CASSLARDWSNTGELFF
TGTGCCAGCAGCTTGGCCCGGGACTGGTCGAACACCGGGGAGCTGTTTTTT
>NA|NA|TRBV5-1|TRBJ2-1
CASSRALPGGDEQFF
TGCGCCAGCTCCCGGGCCCTCCCTGGGGGCGATGAGCAGTTCTTC
>NA|TRBD1|TRBV7-8|TRBJ1-1
CASSLNRGEAFF
TGTGCCAGCAGCTTAAACAGGGGTGAAGCTTTCTTT
>few|NA|TRBV7-9|TRBJ1-1
CASSSSPGLSEAFF
TGTGCCAGCAGCTCGTCGCCAGGGCTTAGTGAAGCTTTCTTT
>few|TRBD1|TRBV5-5|TRBJ2-5
CASSSDRGTVQETQYF
TGTGCCAGCAGTTCCGACAGGGGCACCGTTCAAGAGACCCAGTACTTC
>NA|NA|TRBV28|TRBJ2-7
CASSLPMTDEQYF
TGTGCCAGCAGTTTACCGATGACGGACGAGCAGTACTTC
>NA|TRBD2|TRBV24-1|TRBJ2-3
CATSDRTGGISDTQYF
TGTGCCACCAGTGATCGGACGGGGGGAATCTCAGATACGCAGTATTTT
>NA|TRBD1|TRBV6-1|TRBJ2-1
CASSRQGGHNEQFF
TGTGCCAGCTCCCGACAGGGCGGCCACAATGAGCAGTTCTTC
>NA|NA|TRBV5-5|TRBJ2-1
CASRPDRFVWVF
TGTGCCAGCAGACCGGACAGATTCGTATGGGTCTTC
>NA|TRBD1|TRBV4-3|TRBJ2-1
CASSQDPPGQGYNEQFF
TGCGCCAGCAGCCAGGACCCTCCGGGACAGGGGTACAATGAGCAGTTCTTC
>NA|TRBD2|TRBV20-1|TRBJ2-7
CSARSGLAGAAFHEQYF
TGCAGTGCCCGGTCGGGACTAGCGGGGGCAGCGTTCCACGAGCAGTACTTC
>few|NA|TRBV7-9|TRBJ1-3
CASSFTRRGNTIYF
TGTGCCAGCAGTTTTACCAGAAGGGGAAACACCATATATTTT
>few|NA|TRBV7-2|TRBJ2-1
CASSLVAHNEQFF
TGTGCCAGCAGCTTAGTTGCACACAATGAGCAGTTCTTC
>once|TRBD2|TRBV11-2|TRBJ2-1
CASSSPLTSGGGGNEQFF
TGTGCCAGCAGCTCCCCCCTGACTAGCGGGGGCGGGGGTAATGAGCAGTTCTTC
>few|NA|TRBV20-1|TRBJ2-3
CSARDRPRMDTQYF
TGCAGTGCTAGAGATAGACCCCGAATGGATACGCAGTATTTT
>few|NA|TRBV7-2|TRBJ2-7
CASSLGAATYEQYF
TGTGCCAGCAGCTTAGGGGCCGCTACCTACGAGCAGTACTTC
>NA|TRBD2|TRBV5-1|TRBJ2-2
CASTLAGLNTGELFF
TGCGCCAGCACGTTAGCGGGGCTGAACACCGGGGAGCTGTTTTTT
>many|NA|TRBV7-9|TRBJ2-7
CASSLFGAGLSSYEQYF
TGTGCCAGCAGCTTGTTCGGAGCGGGCCTTAGCTCCTACGAGCAGTACTTC
>NA|NA|TRBV27|TRBJ1-2
CASSMRGGKYYGYTF
TGTGCCAGCAGTATGCGTGGAGGAAAGTACTATGGCTACACCTTC
>few|NA|TRBV20-1|TRBJ2-2
CSASSETRTGELFF
TGCAGTGCTAGTAGCGAAACAAGGACCGGGGAGCTGTTTTTT
>NA|NA|TRBV3-1|TRBJ1-1
CASSRRGTPNTEAFF
TGTGCCAGCAGCCGCCGCGGGACACCGAACACTGAAGCTTTCTTT
>NA|NA|TRBV28|TRBJ1-4
CASSLVRMNEKLFF
TGTGCCAGCAGTTTAGTAAGGATGAATGAAAAACTGTTTTTT
>NA|TRBD2|TRBV28|TRBJ2-2
CASLGGGTGELFF
TGTGCCAGCTTGGGGGGAGGGACCGGGGAGCTGTTTTTT
>few|NA|TRBV3-1|TRBJ2-1
CASSSPRGRSGSNEQFF
TGTGCCAGCAGCTCACCCCGGGGGAGGTCAGGGTCGAATGAGCAGTTCTTC
>few|TRBD2|TRBV20-1|TRBJ2-7
CSASPSGSSYEQYF
TGCAGTGCTAGCCCTAGCGGGAGCTCCTACGAGCAGTACTTC
>NA|NA|TRBV11-2|TRBJ2-5
CASHVLGGAPETQYF
TGTGCCAGCCACGTTTTGGGGGGGGCCCCAGAGACCCAGTACTTC
>NA|TRBD2|TRBV7-8|TRBJ2-5
CASSVEGGLEVGEGQETQYF
TGTGCCAGCAGTGTTGAGGGGGGACTAGAGGTTGGAGAGGGGCAAGAGACCCAGTACTTC
>NA|NA|TRBV7-2|TRBJ1-4
CASSLDGGPNEKLFF
TGTGCCAGCAGCTTAGACGGGGGACCTAATGAAAAACTGTTTTTT
>NA|TRBD1|TRBV7-3|TRBJ2-1
CASSPGTANSGEQFF
TGTGCCAGCAGCCCCGGGACAGCGAATTCCGGCGAGCAGTTCTTC
>few|NA|TRBV12-3/TRBV12-4|TRBJ2-2
CASTRDLPILEAGELFF
TGTGCCAGCACCCGAGACCTGCCAATATTAGAGGCCGGGGAGCTGTTTTTT